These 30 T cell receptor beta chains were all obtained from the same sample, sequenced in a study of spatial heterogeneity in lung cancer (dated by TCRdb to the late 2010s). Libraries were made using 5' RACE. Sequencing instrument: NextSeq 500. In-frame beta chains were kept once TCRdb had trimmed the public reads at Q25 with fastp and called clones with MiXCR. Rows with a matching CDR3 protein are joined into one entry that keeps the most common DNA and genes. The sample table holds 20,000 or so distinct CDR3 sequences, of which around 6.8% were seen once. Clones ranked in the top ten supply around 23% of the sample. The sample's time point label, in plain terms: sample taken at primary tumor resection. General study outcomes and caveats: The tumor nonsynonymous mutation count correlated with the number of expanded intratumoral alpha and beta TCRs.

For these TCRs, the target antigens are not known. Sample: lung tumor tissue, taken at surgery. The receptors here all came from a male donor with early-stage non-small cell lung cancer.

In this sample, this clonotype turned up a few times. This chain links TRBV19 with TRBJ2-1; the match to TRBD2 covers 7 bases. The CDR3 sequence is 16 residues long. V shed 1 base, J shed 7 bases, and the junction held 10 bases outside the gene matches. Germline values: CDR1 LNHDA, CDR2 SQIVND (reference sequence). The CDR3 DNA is TGTGCCAGTAGTATAGGCGGCGGGGGTCGAGCGAATGAGCAGTTCTTC. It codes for CASSIGGGGRANEQFF.

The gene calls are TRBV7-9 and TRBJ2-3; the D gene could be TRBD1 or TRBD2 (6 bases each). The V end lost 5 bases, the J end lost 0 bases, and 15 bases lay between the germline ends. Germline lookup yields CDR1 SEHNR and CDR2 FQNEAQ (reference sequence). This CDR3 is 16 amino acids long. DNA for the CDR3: TGTGCCAGCAGCCGTACTAGGGGGGAGAGCACAGATACGCAGTATTTT. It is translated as CASSRTRGESTDTQYF.

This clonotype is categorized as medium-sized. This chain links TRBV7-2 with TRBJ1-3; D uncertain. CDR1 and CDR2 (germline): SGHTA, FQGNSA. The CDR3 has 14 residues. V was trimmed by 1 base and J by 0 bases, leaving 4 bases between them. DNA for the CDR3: TGTGCCAGCAGCTTAGGTCTCTCTGGAAACACCATATATTTT. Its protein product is CASSLGLSGNTIYF.

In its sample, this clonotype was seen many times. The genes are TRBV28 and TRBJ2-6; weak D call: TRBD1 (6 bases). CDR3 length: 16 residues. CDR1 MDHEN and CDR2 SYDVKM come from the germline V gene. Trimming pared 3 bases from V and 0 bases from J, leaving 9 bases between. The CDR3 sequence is CASSLGALSGANVLTF. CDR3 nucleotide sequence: TGTGCCAGCAGTTTGGGGGCGCTCTCTGGGGCCAACGTCCTGACTTTC.

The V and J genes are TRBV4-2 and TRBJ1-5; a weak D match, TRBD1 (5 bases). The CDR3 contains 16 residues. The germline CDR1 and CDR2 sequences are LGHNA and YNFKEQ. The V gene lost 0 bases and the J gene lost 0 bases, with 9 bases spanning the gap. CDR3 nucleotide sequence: TGTGCCAGCAGCCAAGAGGCAGGGTCTAGCAATCAGCCCCAGCATTTT. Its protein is CASSQEAGSSNQPQHF.

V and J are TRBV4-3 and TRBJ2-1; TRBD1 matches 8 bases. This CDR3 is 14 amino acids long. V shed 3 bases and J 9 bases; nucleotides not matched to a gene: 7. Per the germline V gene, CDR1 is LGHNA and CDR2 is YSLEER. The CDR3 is CASSQPNRGSEQFF. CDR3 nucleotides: TGCGCCAGCAGCCAGCCGAACAGGGGGAGTGAGCAGTTCTTC.

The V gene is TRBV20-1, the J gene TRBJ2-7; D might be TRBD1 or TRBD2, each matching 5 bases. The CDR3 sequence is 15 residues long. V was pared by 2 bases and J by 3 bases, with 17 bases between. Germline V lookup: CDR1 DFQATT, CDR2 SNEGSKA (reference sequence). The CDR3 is CSARFPEGSRYEQYF. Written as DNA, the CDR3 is TGCAGTGCTAGATTTCCAGAGGGGAGTCGCTACGAGCAGTACTTC.

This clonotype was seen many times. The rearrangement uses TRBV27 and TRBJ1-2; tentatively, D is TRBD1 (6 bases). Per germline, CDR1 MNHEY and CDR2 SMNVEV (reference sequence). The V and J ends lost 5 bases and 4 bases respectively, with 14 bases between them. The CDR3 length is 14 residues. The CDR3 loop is CASSTHRDTYGYTF. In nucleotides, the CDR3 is TGTGCCAGCAGTACGCACAGGGACACCTATGGCTACACCTTC.

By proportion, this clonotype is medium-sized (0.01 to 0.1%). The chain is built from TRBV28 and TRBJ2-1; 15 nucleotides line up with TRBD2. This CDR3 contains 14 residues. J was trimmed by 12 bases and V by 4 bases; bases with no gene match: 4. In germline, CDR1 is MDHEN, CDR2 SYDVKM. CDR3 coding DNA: TGTGCCAGCAGTTGGACTAGCGGGGGGGTAGTGCAGTTCTTC. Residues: CASSWTSGGVVQFF.

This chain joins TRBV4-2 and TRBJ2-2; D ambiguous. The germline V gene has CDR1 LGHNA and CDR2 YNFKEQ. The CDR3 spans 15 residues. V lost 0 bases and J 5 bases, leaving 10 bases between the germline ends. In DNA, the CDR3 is TGTGCCAGCAGCCAAGAATATATCTTGACCGGGGAGCTGTTTTTT. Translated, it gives CASSQEYILTGELFF.

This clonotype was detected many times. The CDR3 here is CASSLVRGDQYF. Written as DNA, the CDR3 is TGTGCCAGCAGCTTAGTCAGGGGGGATCAGTACTTC. The chain joins TRBV11-2 to TRBJ2-7; D is possibly TRBD1 (7 bases). From germline, CDR1 is SGHAT and CDR2 FQNNGV. V lost 1 base and J 10 bases, leaving 11 bases between the germline ends. The CDR3 extends over 12 amino acids.

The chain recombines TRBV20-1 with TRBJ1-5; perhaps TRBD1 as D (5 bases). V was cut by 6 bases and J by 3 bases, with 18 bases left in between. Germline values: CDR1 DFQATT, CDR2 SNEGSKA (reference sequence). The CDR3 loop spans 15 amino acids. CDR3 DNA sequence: TGCAGTGCGAGCCCGTGGGGGGTTGACAATCAGCCCCAGCATTTT. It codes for CSASPWGVDNQPQHF.

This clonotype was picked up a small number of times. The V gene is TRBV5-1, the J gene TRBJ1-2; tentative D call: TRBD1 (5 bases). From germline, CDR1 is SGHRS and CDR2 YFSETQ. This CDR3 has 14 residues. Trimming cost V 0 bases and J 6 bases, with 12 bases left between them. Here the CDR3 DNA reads TGCGCCAGCAGCTTGGCGAGAGGGGAGGATGGCTACACCTTC. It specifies CASSLARGEDGYTF.

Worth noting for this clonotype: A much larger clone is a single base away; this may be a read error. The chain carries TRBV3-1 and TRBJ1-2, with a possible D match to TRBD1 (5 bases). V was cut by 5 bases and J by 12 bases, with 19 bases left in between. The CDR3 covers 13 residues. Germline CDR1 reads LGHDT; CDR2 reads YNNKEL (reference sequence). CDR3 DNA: TGTGCCAGCAGCTCCGACAGAAAAAACCTGGACACCTTC. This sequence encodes CASSSDRKNLDTF.

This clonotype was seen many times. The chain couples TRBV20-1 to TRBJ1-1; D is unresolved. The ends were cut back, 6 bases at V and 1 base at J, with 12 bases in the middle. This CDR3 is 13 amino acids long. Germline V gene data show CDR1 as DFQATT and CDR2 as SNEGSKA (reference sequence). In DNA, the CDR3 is TGCAGTGCCCACTCGGGGTCGAACACTGAAGCTTTCTTT. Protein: CSAHSGSNTEAFF.

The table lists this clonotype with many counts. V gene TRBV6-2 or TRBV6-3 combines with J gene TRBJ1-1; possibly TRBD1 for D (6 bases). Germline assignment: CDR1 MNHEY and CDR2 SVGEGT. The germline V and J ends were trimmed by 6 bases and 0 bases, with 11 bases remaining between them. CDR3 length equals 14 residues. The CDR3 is CASRRQAMNTEAFF. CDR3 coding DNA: TGTGCCAGCAGGAGACAGGCAATGAACACTGAAGCTTTCTTT.

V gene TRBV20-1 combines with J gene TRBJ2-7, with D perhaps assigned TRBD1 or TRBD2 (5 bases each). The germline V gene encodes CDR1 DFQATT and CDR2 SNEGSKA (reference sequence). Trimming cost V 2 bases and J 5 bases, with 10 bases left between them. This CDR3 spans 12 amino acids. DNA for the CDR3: TGCAGTGCTAGAACAACGGGGCACGAGCAGTACTTC. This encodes CSARTTGHEQYF.

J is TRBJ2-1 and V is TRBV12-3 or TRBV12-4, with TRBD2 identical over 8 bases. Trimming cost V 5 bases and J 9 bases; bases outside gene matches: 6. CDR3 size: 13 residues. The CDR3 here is CASSPPGGGEQFF. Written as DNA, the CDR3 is TGTGCCAGCAGTCCCCCGGGGGGGGGTGAGCAGTTCTTC.

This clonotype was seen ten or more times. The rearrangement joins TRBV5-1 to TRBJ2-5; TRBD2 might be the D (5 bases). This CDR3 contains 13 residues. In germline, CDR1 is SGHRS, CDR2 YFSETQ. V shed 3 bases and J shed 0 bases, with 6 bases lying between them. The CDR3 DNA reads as TGCGCCAGCAGCTCCGGGGACCAAGAGACCCAGTACTTC. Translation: CASSSGDQETQYF.

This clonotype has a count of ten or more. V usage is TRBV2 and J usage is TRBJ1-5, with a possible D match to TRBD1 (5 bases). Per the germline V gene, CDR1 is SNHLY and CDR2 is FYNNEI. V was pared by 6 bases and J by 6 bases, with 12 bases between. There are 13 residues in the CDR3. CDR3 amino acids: CASRVGVRQPQHF. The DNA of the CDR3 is TGTGCCAGCAGAGTGGGGGTTCGTCAGCCCCAGCATTTT.

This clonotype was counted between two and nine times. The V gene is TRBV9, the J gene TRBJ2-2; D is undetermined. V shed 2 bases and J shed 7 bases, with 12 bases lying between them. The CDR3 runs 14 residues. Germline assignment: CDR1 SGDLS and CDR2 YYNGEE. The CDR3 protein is CASSVEVEDGELFF. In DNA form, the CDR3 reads TGTGCCAGCAGCGTTGAAGTTGAAGACGGGGAGCTGTTTTTT.

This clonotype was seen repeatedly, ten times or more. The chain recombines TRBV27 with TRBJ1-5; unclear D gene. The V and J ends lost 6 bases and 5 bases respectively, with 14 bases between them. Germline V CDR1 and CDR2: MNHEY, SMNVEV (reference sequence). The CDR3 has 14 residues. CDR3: CASSSGGLHQPQHF. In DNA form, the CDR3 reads TGTGCCAGCAGCTCCGGAGGACTCCATCAGCCCCAGCATTTT.

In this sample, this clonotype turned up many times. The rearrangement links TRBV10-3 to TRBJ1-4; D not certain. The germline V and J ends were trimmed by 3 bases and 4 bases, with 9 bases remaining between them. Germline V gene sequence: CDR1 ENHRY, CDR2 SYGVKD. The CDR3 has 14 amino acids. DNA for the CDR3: TGTGCCATCAGTGAAGGGCAGAATAATGAAAAACTGTTTTTT. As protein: CAISEGQNNEKLFF.

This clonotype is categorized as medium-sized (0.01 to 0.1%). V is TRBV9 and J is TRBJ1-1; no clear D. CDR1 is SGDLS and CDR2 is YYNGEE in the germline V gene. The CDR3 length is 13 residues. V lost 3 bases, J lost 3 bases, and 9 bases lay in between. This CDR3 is CASSAVVHTEAFF. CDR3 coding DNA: TGTGCCAGCAGCGCCGTAGTTCACACTGAAGCTTTCTTT.

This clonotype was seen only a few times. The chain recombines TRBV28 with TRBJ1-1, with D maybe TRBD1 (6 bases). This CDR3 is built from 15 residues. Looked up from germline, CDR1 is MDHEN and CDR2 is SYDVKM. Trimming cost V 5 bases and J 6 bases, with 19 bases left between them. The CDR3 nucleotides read TGTGCCAGCAGTACAGGGTCCATCTCTGTATCTGAAGCTTTCTTT. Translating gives CASSTGSISVSEAFF. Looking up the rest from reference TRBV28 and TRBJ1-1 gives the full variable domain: DVKVTQSSRYLVKRTGEKVFLECVQDMDHENMFWYRQDPGLGLRLIYFSYDVKMKEKGDIPEGYSVSREKKERFSLILESASTNQTSMYLCASSTGSISVSEAFFGQGTRLTVV.

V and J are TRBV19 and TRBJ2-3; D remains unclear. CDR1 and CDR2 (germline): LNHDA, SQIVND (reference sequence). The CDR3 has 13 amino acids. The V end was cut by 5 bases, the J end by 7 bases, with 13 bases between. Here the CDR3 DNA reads TGTGCCAGTAGTGTCCTCAAGCGATATACGCAGTATTTT. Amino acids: CASSVLKRYTQYF.

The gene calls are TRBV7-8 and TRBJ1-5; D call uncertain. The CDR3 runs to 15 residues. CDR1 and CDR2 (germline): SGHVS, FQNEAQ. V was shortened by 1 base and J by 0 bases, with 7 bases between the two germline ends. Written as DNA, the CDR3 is TGTGCCAGCAGCTTAGGGGTCTATAGCAATCAGCCCCAGCATTTT. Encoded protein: CASSLGVYSNQPQHF.

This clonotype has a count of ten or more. The CDR3 here is CASKKRQGAYENTGELFF. CDR3 nucleotide sequence: TGTGCCAGCAAGAAGAGACAGGGGGCCTATGAGAACACCGGGGAGCTGTTTTTT. V and J are TRBV6-5 and TRBJ2-2; TRBD1 aligns across 10 bases. The CDR3 extends over 18 amino acids. V was pared by 7 bases and J by 1 base, with 12 bases of the junction left unmatched. Germline CDR1 and CDR2: MNHEY and SVGAGI.

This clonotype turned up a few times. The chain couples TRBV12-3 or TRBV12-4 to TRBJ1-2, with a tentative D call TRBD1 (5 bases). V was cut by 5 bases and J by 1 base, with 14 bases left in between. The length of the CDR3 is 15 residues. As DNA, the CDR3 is TGTGCCAGCAGTCCACGCGTCCAGGGTAACTATGGCTACACCTTC. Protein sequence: CASSPRVQGNYGYTF.

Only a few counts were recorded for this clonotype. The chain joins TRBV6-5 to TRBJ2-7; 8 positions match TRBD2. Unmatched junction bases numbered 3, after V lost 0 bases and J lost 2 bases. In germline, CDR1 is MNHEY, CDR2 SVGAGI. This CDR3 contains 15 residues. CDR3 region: CASSYSRGGTYEQYF. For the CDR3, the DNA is TGTGCCAGCAGTTACTCACGGGGGGGGACCTACGAGCAGTACTTC.